These 14 T cell receptor beta chains were all obtained from the same sample, sequenced in a study of cytomegalovirus exposure and HLA in healthy donors. A multiplex PCR was run with 60 Vbeta primers and 13 Jbeta primers. Some clones are missing from TCRdb's copy, which holds only in-frame ones; the method was immunoSEQ multiplex PCR. The repertoire holds 100,000 to 150,000 clones, with approximately 78% as singletons. Sequenced sample: PBMCs. Receptors were obtained from a woman aged 25 to 39 in good health and CMV-seronegative.

This chain links TRBV19 with TRBJ1-2, with no clear D. The CDR3 sequence is 16 residues long. V gave up 3 bases and J gave up 6 bases, with 20 bases separating them. In germline, CDR1 is LNHDA, CDR2 SQIVND (reference sequence). Here the CDR3 DNA reads TGTGCCAGTAGTATCAGTCAGGATCACCTGGGTAATGGCTACACCTTC. Translation gives CASSISQDHLGNGYTF.

A few counts support this clone. The chain has TRBV5-4 and TRBJ2-1, with TRBD2 matching over 12 bases. The germline V gene has CDR1 SGHNT and CDR2 YYREEE (reference sequence). V lost 1 base and J lost 8; bases outside the gene matches: 7. The CDR3 contains 16 residues. CDR3: CASSLRTSGNLDEQFF. Here the CDR3 DNA reads TGTGCCAGCAGCTTGCGGACTAGCGGGAATTTGGATGAGCAGTTCTTC.

The chain has TRBV25-1 and TRBJ2-2; maybe TRBD1 (6 bases). Germline V gives CDR1 MGHDK, CDR2 SYGVNS. This CDR3 is built from 13 residues. Deletions cut 11 bases from V and 7 bases from J, with 17 bases between. CDR3 in amino acids: CAAQGPRGGELFF. In nucleotides, the CDR3 is TGTGCCGCTCAGGGGCCCCGGGGCGGGGAGCTGTTTTTT.

This sequence joins TRBV14 and TRBJ2-1, with D hard to call. Looked up from germline, CDR1 is SGHDN and CDR2 is FVKESK. The V gene lost 0 bases and the J gene lost 4 bases, with 4 bases spanning the gap. CDR3 length: 13 amino acids. The CDR3: CASSQDRYNEQFF. The CDR3 DNA sequence: TGTGCCAGCAGCCAAGACAGGTACAATGAGCAGTTCTTC. Using reference TRBV14 and TRBJ2-1 for the parts outside the CDR3, the full variable domain is EAGVTQFPSHSVIEKGQTVTLRCDPISGHDNLYWYRRVMGKEIKFLLHFVKESKQDESGMPNNRFLAERTGGTYSTLKVQPAELEDSGVYFCASSQDRYNEQFFGPGTRLTVL.

V and J are TRBV5-4 and TRBJ1-2; 7 positions match TRBD1. After removal of 0 bases from V and 7 bases from J, the junction contained 12 bases not matched to a gene. Germline loops: CDR1 SGHNT, CDR2 YYREEE (reference sequence). The CDR3 has 16 residues. The DNA of the CDR3 is TGTGCCAGCAGCTTGGGACAGGGACCGTTATTCGGTGGCTACACCTTC. Translated, it gives CASSLGQGPLFGGYTF.

This chain uses TRBV27 with TRBJ2-5; TRBD2 is a possible D gene (6 bases). The CDR3 sequence is 15 residues long. The germline gives CDR1 MNHEY, CDR2 SMNVEV (reference sequence). V gave up 2 bases and J gave up 6 bases, with 16 bases separating them. CDR3 nucleotide sequence: TGTGCCAGCAGTTTAGGTGCTAGCGTCGGACAGACCCAGTACTTC. Its protein product is CASSLGASVGQTQYF.

The chain combines TRBV18 with TRBJ1-5; no clear D gene. From germline, CDR1 is KGHSH and CDR2 LQKENI. There are 13 residues in the CDR3. With 3 bases removed from V and 5 bases from J, the gap between germline ends came to 8 bases. DNA of the CDR3: TGTGCCAGCTCACCGGGCACCGATCAGCCCCAGCATTTT. Its protein is CASSPGTDQPQHF.

V and J are TRBV29-1 and TRBJ1-2, with 7 bases identical to TRBD1. J was trimmed by 8 bases and V by 6 bases; bases with no gene match: 9. This CDR3 has 12 residues. From germline, CDR1 is SQVTM and CDR2 ANQGSEA. For the CDR3, the DNA is TGCAGCGTCGCCGGACAGGTGGGAGGCTACACCTTC. It yields the protein CSVAGQVGGYTF.

This clone came up a few times. The V call is TRBV18, the J call TRBJ1-5; possible D gene TRBD1, 5 bases. The germline V gene encodes CDR1 KGHSH and CDR2 LQKENI. Trimming removed 4 bases from V and 1 base from J, with 8 bases in between. The CDR3 is 14 amino acids. The chain's CDR3 is CASSREGSNQPQHF. CDR3 DNA: TGTGCCAGCTCACGGGAGGGGAGCAATCAGCCCCAGCATTTT.

The chain couples TRBV5-1 to TRBJ2-7, with 8 bases fitting TRBD1. CDR1 is SGHRS, CDR2 YFSETQ, per germline. With V trimmed by 0 bases and J by 0 bases, 2 bases remained unmatched. The CDR3 runs 15 residues. The CDR3 sequence: CASSLVQGDSYEQYF. CDR3 bases: TGCGCCAGCAGCTTGGTACAGGGGGACTCCTACGAGCAGTACTTC.

There are a few counts of this clone. CDR3 amino acids: CASSEALARVGYGYTF. In DNA form, the CDR3 reads TGTGCCAGCAGTGAAGCGCTTGCCAGGGTTGGCTATGGCTACACCTTC. The chain uses TRBV2 and TRBJ1-2; weak D call: TRBD1 (5 bases). With 0 bases removed from V and 4 bases from J, the gap between germline ends came to 15 bases. The germline V gene encodes CDR1 SNHLY and CDR2 FYNNEI. This CDR3 has 16 amino acids.

The chain combines TRBV2 with TRBJ1-1, with D tentatively TRBD1 (5 bases). The germline gives CDR1 SNHLY, CDR2 FYNNEI. V lost 9 bases and J lost 5, with 19 bases in between. This CDR3 contains 14 residues. The CDR3: CASTTLGGRTEAFF. CDR3 coding DNA: TGTGCCAGTACTACTCTCGGGGGACGGACTGAAGCTTTCTTT.

This clone was seen a single time. At one boundary the junction diverges from the germline segment, which might be a read error. The genes are TRBV7-9 and TRBJ1-4; TRBD1 aligns across 9 bases. The CDR3 sequence is 13 residues long. The germline V gene has CDR1 SEHNR and CDR2 FQNEAQ (reference sequence). CDR3 in DNA: TGTTCCAGCAGCCCGGACAGGGGCGGGGAACTGTTTTTT. It yields the protein CSSSPDRGGELFF.

This chain joins TRBV30 and TRBJ2-5, with 7 nucleotides matching TRBD2. The closer fit of TRBJ2-7 to the DNA end suggests the J call may be wrong. The CDR3 extends over 13 amino acids. Per germline, CDR1 GTSNPN and CDR2 SVGIG (reference sequence). CDR3 sequence: CAWNRRGTTEQYF. The CDR3, as DNA: TGTGCCTGGAATCGGCGGGGGACCACCGAGCAGTACTTC.